The rows below give T cell receptor beta chains drawn from one sample of a study of blood T cell repertoires in COVID-19. Data came from immunoSEQ multiplex PCR; TCRdb stores just in-frame clones and leaves some out. The sample lists about 160,000 clones, over 80% seen once, with about 4.6% in the top ten. The sample taken for sequencing was PBMCs or T cells enriched from blood (not recorded which). The source is a woman aged 45-59 years who had recovered from COVID-19. CDR3s leave out the opening cysteine and the closing phenylalanine or tryptophan. A D gene is named only where the DNA matches it firmly.

D gene: TRBD1
V gene: TRBV19
CDR3 length: 13
J gene: TRBJ2-2
CDR3 protein: ASSTGQVVTGELF

D gene: -
V gene: TRBV18
CDR3 length: 11
J gene: TRBJ1-1
CDR3 protein: ASSPGQNTEAF

D gene: -
V gene: TRBV14
CDR3 length: 13
J gene: TRBJ1-4
CDR3 protein: ASSQARGTNEKLF

D gene: TRBD1
V gene: TRBV10-2
CDR3 length: 14
J gene: TRBJ1-1
CDR3 protein: ASSERDRGLNTEAF

D gene: TRBD1
V gene: TRBV7-9
CDR3 length: 13
J gene: TRBJ1-6
CDR3 protein: ASRWTGAHNSPLH

D gene: -
V gene: TRBV5-1
CDR3 length: 11
J gene: TRBJ1-1
CDR3 protein: ASSFRDNTEAF

D gene: TRBD1
V gene: TRBV5-6
CDR3 length: 14
J gene: TRBJ1-1
CDR3 protein: ASSLVGQGMNTEAF

D gene: TRBD2
V gene: TRBV29-1
CDR3 length: 10
J gene: TRBJ2-2
CDR3 protein: SVVSGAGELF

D gene: -
V gene: TRBV6-4
CDR3 length: 11
J gene: TRBJ2-2
CDR3 protein: ASKGRGTGELF

D gene: -
V gene: TRBV27
CDR3 length: 10
J gene: TRBJ1-1
CDR3 protein: ASSWGGTEAF

D gene: -
V gene: TRBV18
CDR3 length: 13
J gene: TRBJ1-4
CDR3 protein: ASSPTADNREKLF

D gene: -
V gene: TRBV7-9
CDR3 length: 11
J gene: TRBJ1-1
CDR3 protein: ASSSPVNTEAF

D gene: -
V gene: TRBV27
CDR3 length: 9
J gene: TRBJ2-1
CDR3 protein: GTRSYNEQF

D gene: -
V gene: TRBV4-2
CDR3 length: 15
J gene: TRBJ2-5
CDR3 protein: ASSQGRGGVSQETQY

D gene: TRBD1
V gene: TRBV7-6
CDR3 length: 12
J gene: TRBJ1-5
CDR3 protein: ASSPQGGNQPQH

D gene: -
V gene: TRBV28
CDR3 length: 15
J gene: TRBJ1-2
CDR3 protein: ASSSAGVEGGIHGYT

D gene: -
V gene: TRBV19
CDR3 length: 10
J gene: TRBJ2-1
CDR3 protein: ASTSWGDEQF

D gene: -
V gene: TRBV7-2
CDR3 length: 13
J gene: TRBJ1-1
CDR3 protein: ASSLQGPPNTEAF

D gene: -
V gene: TRBV7-9
CDR3 length: 11
J gene: TRBJ1-1
CDR3 protein: ASSPSPPPEAF

D gene: TRBD1
V gene: TRBV6-5
CDR3 length: 11
J gene: TRBJ2-5
CDR3 protein: ASSRDREETQY

D gene: -
V gene: TRBV9
CDR3 length: 13
J gene: TRBJ2-1
CDR3 protein: ASSPGGGNYNEQF

D gene: TRBD2
V gene: TRBV3-1/TRBV3-2
CDR3 length: 13
J gene: TRBJ2-1
CDR3 protein: ASSPRGLAVNEQF

D gene: -
V gene: TRBV27
CDR3 length: 13
J gene: TRBJ2-3
CDR3 protein: ASTSRDSPVRSQY

D gene: TRBD1
V gene: TRBV4-1
CDR3 length: 13
J gene: TRBJ1-6
CDR3 protein: ASSSMGQGLSPLH

D gene: -
V gene: TRBV18
CDR3 length: 12
J gene: TRBJ1-1
CDR3 protein: ASSPADTGFEAF

D gene: TRBD1
V gene: TRBV28
CDR3 length: 10
J gene: TRBJ1-1
CDR3 protein: ASGTGSTEAF

D gene: -
V gene: TRBV12-3/TRBV12-4
CDR3 length: 11
J gene: TRBJ2-1
CDR3 protein: ASSELGLTVGF

D gene: TRBD1
V gene: TRBV30
CDR3 length: 12
J gene: TRBJ1-4
CDR3 protein: AWRATGIFEKLF

D gene: TRBD1
V gene: TRBV5-6
CDR3 length: 12
J gene: TRBJ1-2
CDR3 protein: ASSRKLDRVGYT

D gene: TRBD1
V gene: TRBV11-3
CDR3 length: 12
J gene: TRBJ2-3
CDR3 protein: ASKGGEVTDTQY